This T cell receptor beta chain was captured by sequencing in a study of blood T cell repertoires in COVID-19. Original processing notes: Amplification of reference gene primers provided the estimated nucleated cell counts. Clones were sequenced by immunoSEQ multiplex PCR, and TCRdb holds only the in-frame ones, with some missing. That table is the source of V, J and clone size, and D and trimming were worked out from the DNA. The sample carries 250,000 to 300,000 clones, more than 75% recorded once. The CDR3 runs to 13 residues. The V and J ends lost 3 bases and 8 bases respectively, with 13 bases between them.

This sequence joins TRBV12-3 or TRBV12-4 and TRBJ1-1, with a tentative D call TRBD1 (6 bases). Material: PBMCs or T cells enriched from blood (not recorded which). The origin of this receptor is a woman aged 45-65 years who had been exposed to COVID-19. Here the CDR3 DNA reads TGTGCCAGCAGTTTTAGCACAGGGCCAGAAGCTTTCTTT. Amino acid sequence: CASSFSTGPEAFF.